A single sample gave rise to the 31 T cell receptor beta chains below, sequenced in a study of radiation and T cells in renal cell carcinoma. Data came from immunoSEQ multiplex PCR; TCRdb stores just in-frame clones and leaves some out. The data show approximately 120,000 clones, 65% to 85% seen once. The time point denotes: blood 2 weeks post-SBRT. Specified treatment: 15 Gy SBRT to primary tumor, nephrectomy 4 weeks later. The sample was blood, taken from a patient whose treatment included radiotherapy and nephrectomy. The origin of the receptors is a man aged 45-65 years with renal cell carcinoma.

The count of this clone is one. The CDR3 DNA sequence: TGTGCCAGCAGTCCTTCTAGCGGGAGGGGCACCGGGGAGCTGTTTTTT. Its protein product is CASSPSSGRGTGELFF. The rearrangement links TRBV2 to TRBJ2-2, with 12 bases fitting TRBD2. The junction had 5 bases not matched to a gene; V was cut back by 5 bases and J by 4 bases. Germline V gene data show CDR1 as SNHLY and CDR2 as FYNNEI. The CDR3 covers 16 residues.

This chain links TRBV19 with TRBJ2-1; 10 bases align to TRBD2. The CDR3 has 15 amino acids. The germline CDR1 and CDR2 sequences are LNHDA and SQIVND (reference sequence). V trimming: 4 bases; J trimming: 7 bases; junction bases outside the gene matches: 7. The CDR3 sequence: CASSTLAGALNEQFF. Here the CDR3 DNA reads TGTGCCAGTAGTACTCTAGCGGGAGCGTTAAATGAGCAGTTCTTC.

The rearrangement uses TRBV9 and TRBJ1-2; possibly TRBD1 for D (5 bases). This CDR3 contains 15 residues. Trimming shortened V by 0 bases and J by 2 bases, and 11 bases separated the two germline ends. CDR1 is SGDLS and CDR2 is YYNGEE in the germline V gene. This CDR3 is CASSVEWTLNYGYTF. In DNA form, the CDR3 reads TGTGCCAGCAGCGTAGAGTGGACACTGAACTATGGCTACACCTTC.

This chain uses TRBV27 with TRBJ2-2; TRBD1 or TRBD2 may be the D gene (6 bases each). V was trimmed by 4 bases and J by 2 bases, leaving 20 bases between them. The CDR3 extends over 18 amino acids. CDR1 and CDR2 from the germline V gene are MNHEY and SMNVEV (reference sequence). The CDR3 loop is CASSSNPKGGHNTGELFF. CDR3 DNA: TGTGCCAGCAGTTCGAACCCCAAGGGGGGACATAACACCGGGGAGCTGTTTTTT.

The J gene is TRBJ1-3, the V gene TRBV6-1, with D possibly being TRBD1 (6 bases). Trimming removed 2 bases from V and 0 bases from J, with 11 bases in between. The CDR3 sequence is 16 residues long. CDR1 and CDR2 from the germline V gene are MNHNS and SASEGT. CDR3 residues: CASSEYQGTSGNTIYF. CDR3 nucleotide sequence: TGTGCCAGCAGTGAATATCAGGGGACCTCTGGAAACACCATATATTTT.

The chain has TRBV9 and TRBJ2-7; either TRBD1 or TRBD2 may fit D (5 bases each). The V gene's germline CDR1 is SGDLS and CDR2 YYNGEE. V was pared by 3 bases and J by 2 bases, with 15 bases between. CDR3 size: 15 residues. CDR3 DNA sequence: TGTGCCAGCAGCGCGGGGACGGACTTACCCTACGAGCAGTACTTC. Translation gives CASSAGTDLPYEQYF.

Comment on this clone: The same CDR3 can be traced to other DNA sequences in this sample. The V and J genes are TRBV30 and TRBJ1-2, with 9 bases that match TRBD1. Germline values: CDR1 GTSNPN, CDR2 SVGIG (reference sequence). Unmatched junction bases numbered 3, after V lost 0 bases and J lost 4 bases. The CDR3 is made up of 14 amino acids. The CDR3 region is CAWSVQGALYGYTF. CDR3 in DNA: TGTGCCTGGAGTGTACAGGGGGCTCTCTATGGCTACACCTTC.

The chain employs TRBV19 and TRBJ2-5, with D possibly being TRBD1 (6 bases). V lost 3 bases to trimming and J lost 5 bases, with 10 bases between them. Looked up from germline, CDR1 is LNHDA and CDR2 is SQIVND (reference sequence). The CDR3 extends over 13 amino acids. Here the CDR3 DNA reads TGTGCCAGTAGTATTTGGGGGCCGGAGACCCAGTACTTC. This codes for CASSIWGPETQYF.

The CDR3 region has the DNA TGCAGCGTTGAAAGAGAGGAGGGTCTGTTTTTACAGGATACGCAGTATTTT. Translating gives CSVEREEGLFLQDTQYF. The chain employs TRBV29-1 and TRBJ2-3; tentative D call: TRBD2 (6 bases). Trimming stripped 2 bases from V and 6 bases from J, with 24 bases between. The CDR3 has 17 amino acids. Germline V gives CDR1 SQVTM, CDR2 ANQGSEA.

In its sample, this clone was seen once. This chain joins TRBV28 and TRBJ2-1; D perhaps matches TRBD1 (6 bases). CDR1 is MDHEN, CDR2 SYDVKM, per germline. V shed 8 bases and J shed 5 bases, with 13 bases lying between them. The CDR3 has 13 residues. Here the CDR3 DNA reads TGTGCCAGCGGGACATCCAGGGACAATGAGCAGTTCTTC. Translating it yields CASGTSRDNEQFF.

Only one count was recorded for this clone. The chain employs TRBV6-5 and TRBJ1-5; D might be TRBD1 (5 bases). The CDR3 consists of 14 residues. The germline V gene encodes CDR1 MNHEY and CDR2 SVGAGI. The V and J ends lost 6 bases and 5 bases respectively, with 14 bases between them. CDR3 bases: TGTGCCAGCAGCCGAACCCGAGGGGATCAGCCCCAGCATTTT. Its protein is CASSRTRGDQPQHF.

V usage is TRBV14 and J usage is TRBJ2-3; no definite D call. The germline CDR1 and CDR2 sequences are SGHDN and FVKESK. V dropped 2 bases and J dropped 2 bases, with 8 bases sitting between them. This CDR3 region has 14 residues. The CDR3 DNA follows: TGTGCCAGCAGCCAATCCGTGTACACAGATACGCAGTATTTT. This gives the protein CASSQSVYTDTQYF.

J is TRBJ1-2 and V is TRBV11-2; D is possibly TRBD1 (6 bases). Trimming removed 7 bases at V and 4 bases at J, with 13 bases between. The CDR3 runs to 13 residues. CDR1 is SGHAT and CDR2 is FQNNGV in the germline V gene. CDR3 loop: CASTPSGVYGYTF. CDR3 nucleotides: TGTGCCAGCACGCCCTCAGGGGTCTATGGCTACACCTTC.

This chain connects TRBV5-1 to TRBJ1-6; D remains ambiguous. The V end was cut by 2 bases, the J end by 0 bases, with 6 bases between. The CDR3 runs to 15 residues. CDR1 and CDR2 from the germline V gene are SGHRS and YFSETQ. The CDR3 DNA follows: TGCGCCAGCAGCTTAGAAAGCTCCTATAATTCACCCCTCCACTTT. Translation gives CASSLESSYNSPLHF. The variable domain in full, with the rest retrieved from reference TRBV5-1 and TRBJ1-6, is KAGVTQTPRYLIKTRGQQVTLSCSPISGHRSVSWYQQTPGQGLQFLFEYFSETQRNKGNFPGRFSGRQFSNSRSEMNVSTLELGDSALYLCASSLESSYNSPLHFGNGTRLTVT.

Comment on this clone: Germline is not matched at one junction end, which may reflect a read error. V usage is TRBV11-2 and J usage is TRBJ2-3, with D hard to call. The V gene's germline CDR1 is SGHAT and CDR2 FQNNGV. The CDR3 is made up of 17 amino acids. CDR3 bases: TGTGCCAGCAGATTAGATAATCGGCAGTGGAGCACAGATACGCAGTATTTT. Protein product: CASRLDNRQWSTDTQYF.

The genes are TRBV7-9 and TRBJ1-4; 9 positions match TRBD1. The length of the CDR3 is 15 residues. Trimming took 5 bases from V and 5 from J; bases not matched to a gene: 6. Germline V CDR1 and CDR2: SEHNR, FQNEAQ (reference sequence). CDR3 DNA: TGTGCCAGCAGCCACTCCGGGACAGGGAATGAAAAACTGTTTTTT. Residues: CASSHSGTGNEKLFF.

V and J are TRBV7-9 and TRBJ2-7, with a tentative D call TRBD2 (7 bases). This CDR3 is 16 amino acids long. V gave up 5 bases and J gave up 4 bases, with 21 bases separating them. Germline loops: CDR1 SEHNR, CDR2 FQNEAQ (reference sequence). CDR3 sequence (DNA): TGTGCCAGCAGCCTTTCCGGGGGGCTAGCAGCATACGAGCAGTACTTC. This gives the protein CASSLSGGLAAYEQYF.

The chain employs TRBV15 and TRBJ1-5; 8 nucleotides match TRBD1. Germline CDR1 reads LNHNV; CDR2 reads YYDKDF (reference sequence). V lost 5 bases and J lost 4; bases outside the gene matches: 10. The CDR3 contains 16 residues. The CDR3 sequence: CATSDPRQGRNQPQHF. CDR3 nucleotide sequence: TGTGCCACCAGCGACCCGAGACAGGGGAGAAATCAGCCCCAGCATTTT.

Here the CDR3 DNA reads TGTGCCAGCAGCGTGCAGGGGGGACAGGGTGAGACCCAGTACTTC. Translation: CASSVQGGQGETQYF. The rearrangement links TRBV9 to TRBJ2-5; 9 positions agree with TRBD1. The CDR3 sequence is 15 residues long. J gave up 5 bases and V 2 bases, and 7 bases lay outside the gene matches. The V gene's germline CDR1 is SGDLS and CDR2 YYNGEE.

Turning to this clone: Other DNA sequences within the sample encode an identical CDR3. The chain combines TRBV15 with TRBJ2-4; no definite D call. CDR1 is LNHNV, CDR2 YYDKDF, per germline (reference sequence). There are 15 residues in the CDR3. V gave up 0 bases and J gave up 7 bases, with 13 bases separating them. This CDR3 reads CATSRDLGEGNIQYF. Written as DNA, the CDR3 is TGTGCCACCAGCAGAGACCTGGGTGAAGGGAACATTCAGTACTTC.

This clone has only one observation. The genes are TRBV9 and TRBJ1-6; D unclear. The CDR3 loop spans 14 amino acids. The germline V gene encodes CDR1 SGDLS and CDR2 YYNGEE. Trimming removed 4 bases from V and 10 bases from J, with 15 bases in between. The CDR3: CASSTGQSKSPLHF. The CDR3, as DNA: TGTGCCAGCAGCACCGGGCAGTCGAAATCACCCCTCCACTTT.

The V gene is TRBV15, the J gene TRBJ2-7, with 9 bases identical to TRBD2. The germline V gene has CDR1 LNHNV and CDR2 YYDKDF (reference sequence). The V and J ends lost 3 bases and 1 base, in that order; junction bases with no gene match: 4. There are 15 residues in the CDR3. In DNA form, the CDR3 reads TGTGCCACCAGCAGGTCGACTAGCGGTTCCTACGAGCAGTACTTC. Translating gives CATSRSTSGSYEQYF.

As to this clone: Germline is not matched at one junction end, which may reflect a read error. The chain joins TRBV18 to TRBJ2-7; D possibly corresponds to TRBD2 (6 bases). CDR1 and CDR2 (germline): KGHSH, LQKENI. The CDR3 is 13 amino acids. The CDR3 protein is CASSPDYDSPFVF. The CDR3 DNA sequence: TGTGCCAGCTCACCGGACTATGACAGCCCGTTTGTCTTC.

The rearrangement joins TRBV7-9 to TRBJ1-2; D remains ambiguous. The CDR3 has 14 residues. Germline CDR1 SEHNR, CDR2 FQNEAQ (reference sequence). V lost 6 bases to trimming and J lost 4 bases, with 15 bases between them. The CDR3 region is CASRANPGSYGYTF. CDR3 bases: TGTGCCAGCAGGGCAAATCCTGGATCCTATGGCTACACCTTC.

The rearrangement uses TRBV9 and TRBJ2-1, with D perhaps given as TRBD1 or TRBD2 (5 bases each). The CDR3 is made up of 12 amino acids. V lost 3 bases, J lost 4 bases, and 5 bases lay in between. Germline-derived CDR1 and CDR2 are SGDLS and YYNGEE. The CDR3 region has the DNA TGTGCCAGCAGCGGGGGGTACAATGAGCAGTTCTTC. Its translation is CASSGGYNEQFF.

This clone came up a few times. The chain uses TRBV5-1 and TRBJ2-7; 8 positions agree with TRBD1. This CDR3 comprises 14 residues. Unmatched junction bases numbered 8, after V lost 4 bases and J lost 5 bases. CDR1 is SGHRS, CDR2 YFSETQ, per germline. The CDR3 loop reads CASSGGQGLDEQYF. CDR3 nucleotides: TGCGCCAGCAGCGGCGGACAGGGTCTCGACGAGCAGTACTTC.

The chain joins TRBV18 to TRBJ1-5, with 9 bases fitting TRBD1. V was pared by 3 bases and J by 7 bases, with 10 bases of the junction left unmatched. Looked up from germline, CDR1 is KGHSH and CDR2 is LQKENI. The CDR3 has 16 amino acids. The DNA of the CDR3 is TGTGCCAGCTCACCTCCGGGACAGGGACGAGAGCAGCCCCAGCATTTT. It yields the protein CASSPPGQGREQPQHF.

The CDR3 here is CASSDGALNTEAFF. The DNA for the CDR3 is TGCGCCAGCAGCGACGGGGCACTGAACACTGAAGCTTTCTTT. The chain couples TRBV5-1 to TRBJ1-1; a possible D gene is TRBD1 (5 bases). The CDR3 covers 14 residues. Germline V gene data show CDR1 as SGHRS and CDR2 as YFSETQ. The ends were cut back, 4 bases at V and 0 bases at J, with 10 bases in the middle.

V usage is TRBV7-9 and J usage is TRBJ1-5; 7 nucleotides match TRBD1. Trimming took 5 bases from V and 0 from J; bases not matched to a gene: 13. CDR3 length: 18 residues. Germline V lookup: CDR1 SEHNR, CDR2 FQNEAQ (reference sequence). The CDR3 protein is CASSLRDRGPYSNQPQHF. The DNA for the CDR3 is TGTGCCAGCAGCCTTCGGGACAGAGGCCCTTATAGCAATCAGCCCCAGCATTTT.

This rearrangement joins TRBV25-1 to TRBJ1-2; no clear D. V was pared by 5 bases and J by 2 bases, with 12 bases between. Germline-derived CDR1 and CDR2 are MGHDK and SYGVNS. The CDR3 length is 14 residues. The CDR3 nucleotides read TGTGCCAGCAGTCCACAGAAAGTAAACTATGGCTACACCTTC. Protein: CASSPQKVNYGYTF.

The chain joins TRBV5-4 to TRBJ2-7; D gene unclear. The V gene lost 1 base and the J gene lost 0 bases, with 8 bases spanning the gap. The CDR3 consists of 14 residues. Looked up from germline, CDR1 is SGHNT and CDR2 is YYREEE (reference sequence). The chain's CDR3 is CASSLSRNSYEQYF. CDR3 coding DNA: TGTGCCAGCAGCTTGTCCAGAAACTCCTACGAGCAGTACTTC.